The present T cell receptor (beta chain) was sequenced within a study of T cell repertoires in ileal Crohn's disease. Overall study results and limits: Sorted CD8 T cells held more high-frequency clones than CD4.

Concerning this clone itself: Antigen: not known.

Data came from immunoSEQ multiplex PCR; TCRdb stores just in-frame clones and leaves some out. The data show roughly 16,000 clones, with around 93% seen just once and approximately 3.6% held by the top ten. The germline V gene has CDR1 SGHAT and CDR2 FQNNGV. The CDR3 consists of 17 residues. V lost 5 bases, J lost 1 base, and 15 bases lay in between. Specimen: ileal tissue. The chain carries TRBV11-2 and TRBJ2-6, with a possible D match to TRBD2 (7 bases). This clonotype was sampled from an adult with Crohn's disease. The CDR3 DNA reads TGTGCCAGCAGCCTTCTGAGGGGGGGATCTGGGGCCAACGTCCTGACTTTC. This gives the protein CASSLLRGGSGANVLTF. The full variable domain, completed using reference TRBV11-2 and TRBJ2-6, is EAGVAQSPRYKIIEKRQSVAFWCNPISGHATLYWYQQILGQGPKLLIQFQNNGVVDDSQLPKDRFSAERLKGVDSTLKIQPAKLEDSAVYLCASSLLRGGSGANVLTFGAGSRLTVL.